This is a list of T cell receptor beta chains from one sample in a study of T cells in Graves' hyperthyroidism and ophthalmopathy. TCRdb processed the multiplex PCR reads anew with MiXCR; each CDR3 protein has one entry. The data contain about 610,000 distinct CDR3 sequences, 46% of them singletons. Sequencing used peripheral blood or thyroid tissue (not recorded which). Receptor source: a woman under 30 with Graves' hyperthyroidism. Each CDR3 is given with its conserved first and last residue. Fields, in order: J gene, V gene, D gene, CDR3 protein. A D gene is named only where the DNA matches it firmly.

J gene: TRBJ2-7
V gene: TRBV7-2
D gene: TRBD2
CDR3 protein: CASSLGRRLAGYDEQYF

J gene: TRBJ1-5
V gene: TRBV19
D gene: NA
CDR3 protein: CASSLEARRPQHF

J gene: TRBJ1-4
V gene: TRBV7-9
D gene: NA
CDR3 protein: CASSLERGPKFGEKLFF

J gene: TRBJ2-5
V gene: TRBV7-3
D gene: TRBD2
CDR3 protein: CASSFGTSGRARETQYF

J gene: TRBJ1-4
V gene: TRBV5-1
D gene: NA
CDR3 protein: CASHRDGGVEKLFF

J gene: TRBJ2-7
V gene: TRBV20-1
D gene: NA
CDR3 protein: CSALGAGYEQYF

J gene: TRBJ1-2
V gene: TRBV20-1
D gene: NA
CDR3 protein: CSADRGRYGYTF

J gene: TRBJ1-6
V gene: TRBV7-3
D gene: TRBD1
CDR3 protein: CASSLDRVTPLHF

J gene: TRBJ1-1
V gene: TRBV28
D gene: NA
CDR3 protein: CASSLTFTEAFF

J gene: TRBJ2-7
V gene: TRBV29-1
D gene: NA
CDR3 protein: CSVEDRGRGVYEQYF

J gene: TRBJ1-2
V gene: TRBV6-5
D gene: TRBD1
CDR3 protein: CASSDRTGGGYTF

J gene: TRBJ1-1
V gene: TRBV15
D gene: NA
CDR3 protein: CATSTPREGANTEAFF

J gene: TRBJ1-2
V gene: TRBV4-3
D gene: NA
CDR3 protein: CASSQDLSRDFGYTF

J gene: TRBJ1-1
V gene: TRBV10-3
D gene: NA
CDR3 protein: CAISEGSWNTEAFF

J gene: TRBJ1-3
V gene: TRBV7-2
D gene: TRBD1
CDR3 protein: CASSPQLNRGHTIYF

J gene: TRBJ2-5
V gene: TRBV9
D gene: TRBD2
CDR3 protein: CASSPGLAGGGLYF

J gene: TRBJ2-5
V gene: TRBV2
D gene: NA
CDR3 protein: CASSAEVGETQYF

J gene: TRBJ1-2
V gene: TRBV10-3
D gene: NA
CDR3 protein: CAISGGRGYTF

J gene: TRBJ1-5
V gene: TRBV24-1
D gene: NA
CDR3 protein: CAARIPKTGATYSNQPQHF

J gene: TRBJ2-7
V gene: TRBV27
D gene: NA
CDR3 protein: CASSLDEQYF

J gene: TRBJ1-5
V gene: TRBV15
D gene: TRBD1
CDR3 protein: CATSSETGGNQPQHF

J gene: TRBJ1-3
V gene: TRBV12-3/TRBV12-4
D gene: TRBD1
CDR3 protein: CASSPEGARDF

J gene: TRBJ1-2
V gene: TRBV29-1
D gene: TRBD1
CDR3 protein: CSVAGQGSGYTF

J gene: TRBJ2-6
V gene: TRBV15
D gene: NA
CDR3 protein: CATSRLSYARANTEAF

J gene: TRBJ2-5
V gene: TRBV20-1
D gene: TRBD2
CDR3 protein: CSASRETSGRMETQYF

J gene: TRBJ1-1
V gene: TRBV20-1
D gene: NA
CDR3 protein: CSARVLRGRTNTEAFF

J gene: TRBJ1-2
V gene: TRBV5-5
D gene: NA
CDR3 protein: CASSLVGYNGYTF

J gene: TRBJ1-2
V gene: TRBV20-1
D gene: NA
CDR3 protein: CSANRQNYGYTF

J gene: TRBJ2-7
V gene: TRBV7-8
D gene: TRBD2
CDR3 protein: CASSSQGLAAYNEQYF

J gene: TRBJ1-5
V gene: TRBV28
D gene: NA
CDR3 protein: CASSLPERPQHF

J gene: TRBJ1-2
V gene: TRBV2
D gene: NA
CDR3 protein: CASSEGLLDGYTF

J gene: TRBJ2-1
V gene: TRBV20-1
D gene: NA
CDR3 protein: CSAPPVTFSYNEQFF

J gene: TRBJ1-2
V gene: TRBV19
D gene: NA
CDR3 protein: CASRGDIIYGYTF

J gene: TRBJ1-1
V gene: TRBV12-5
D gene: NA
CDR3 protein: CASGLLSPEAFF

J gene: TRBJ1-1
V gene: TRBV12-3/TRBV12-4
D gene: NA
CDR3 protein: CASTLQGMNTEAFF

J gene: TRBJ1-5
V gene: TRBV24-1
D gene: NA
CDR3 protein: CATGTSGSRGQPQHF

J gene: TRBJ2-7
V gene: TRBV7-6
D gene: TRBD1
CDR3 protein: CASSSSGGGPAAEQYF

J gene: TRBJ1-1
V gene: TRBV7-3
D gene: TRBD1
CDR3 protein: CASSQDRDRGMDTEAFF

J gene: TRBJ1-2
V gene: TRBV9
D gene: NA
CDR3 protein: CASSPPGGKGGYTF

J gene: NA
V gene: TRBV7-6
D gene: TRBD2
CDR3 protein: CASSLGLVEPNEQFF

J gene: TRBJ2-7
V gene: TRBV14
D gene: NA
CDR3 protein: CASSQDPGAKIEQYF

J gene: TRBJ1-6
V gene: TRBV12-3/TRBV12-4
D gene: TRBD1
CDR3 protein: CASTGTADNSPLHF

J gene: TRBJ2-7
V gene: TRBV15
D gene: TRBD2
CDR3 protein: CATSTRLAGGGEQYF

J gene: TRBJ2-6
V gene: TRBV6-5
D gene: TRBD1
CDR3 protein: CASSYGTGVGANVLTF

J gene: TRBJ2-3
V gene: TRBV7-2
D gene: NA
CDR3 protein: CASSLAAGAKDTQYF

J gene: TRBJ1-2
V gene: TRBV5-1
D gene: TRBD1
CDR3 protein: CASSSGQGDGYTF

J gene: TRBJ1-1
V gene: TRBV6-5
D gene: NA
CDR3 protein: CASSYHGTGGNEQFF

J gene: TRBJ2-2
V gene: TRBV12-3/TRBV12-4
D gene: TRBD1
CDR3 protein: CASSADRGGTGELFF

J gene: TRBJ1-5
V gene: TRBV11-1
D gene: NA
CDR3 protein: CASSLGARRYEHF

J gene: TRBJ1-1
V gene: TRBV7-9
D gene: NA
CDR3 protein: CASSPGLAGTEAFF

J gene: TRBJ1-5
V gene: TRBV9
D gene: NA
CDR3 protein: CASSVGSNQPQHF

J gene: TRBJ1-1
V gene: TRBV25-1
D gene: NA
CDR3 protein: CASSPVGSENTEAFF

J gene: TRBJ2-7
V gene: TRBV5-6
D gene: TRBD2
CDR3 protein: CASSLAPFGTSGRAPLFF

J gene: TRBJ1-4
V gene: TRBV7-2
D gene: NA
CDR3 protein: CAGSKPGIEEKLFF

J gene: TRBJ1-2
V gene: TRBV4-2
D gene: NA
CDR3 protein: CASSFTWAGMEGYTF

J gene: TRBJ1-1
V gene: TRBV7-2
D gene: NA
CDR3 protein: CASSLAYVPEAFF

J gene: TRBJ1-4
V gene: TRBV2
D gene: NA
CDR3 protein: CASKAQGFAKNEKLFF